This entry lists 25 T cell receptor beta chains sequenced from one sample in a study of T cells in Graves' hyperthyroidism and ophthalmopathy. The CDR3 regions of TCR beta were amplified from RNA transcripts. In the first-round RT-PCR of the TCR CDR3, the HTBI primer set was used. TCRdb used MiXCR to reprocess the multiplex PCR reads, holding one entry per CDR3 protein. The sample consists of fewer than 650,000 distinct CDR3 sequences, about 14% of them appearing once. Material for sequencing was blood. These receptors were obtained from a woman younger than 35 with Graves' ophthalmopathy.

This clonotype was observed many times. This sequence joins TRBV7-2 and TRBJ2-1, with a possible D match to TRBD1 (6 bases). This CDR3 comprises 16 residues. Trimming removed 2 bases from V and 0 bases from J, with 11 bases in between. Germline CDR1 SGHTA, CDR2 FQGNSA. The CDR3 here is CASSLNLDSSYNEQFF. The CDR3 nucleotides are TGTGCCAGCAGCTTAAACTTGGACAGCTCCTACAATGAGCAGTTCTTC.

The table lists this clonotype with many counts. J is TRBJ2-5 and V is TRBV11-2, with TRBD2 matching 11 bases. The J segment lost 1 base and the V segment lost 5 bases, leaving 3 bases of the junction unmatched. Germline values: CDR1 SGHAT, CDR2 FQNNGV. The CDR3 is made up of 15 amino acids. The CDR3 protein is CASSVGTSGQETQYF. CDR3 in DNA: TGTGCCAGCAGCGTCGGGACTAGCGGCCAAGAGACCCAGTACTTC.

Many counts were recorded for this clonotype. CDR3 nucleotide sequence: TGTGCCAGCAGCTTACACCAGGGAGAAAATGAAAAACTGTTTTTT. Protein sequence: CASSLHQGENEKLFF. The rearrangement links TRBV7-2 to TRBJ1-4; a possible D gene is TRBD1 (5 bases). The CDR3 is 15 amino acids. V was shortened by 2 bases and J by 5 bases, with 12 bases between the two germline ends. The germline V gene has CDR1 SGHTA and CDR2 FQGNSA.

V and J are TRBV7-9 and TRBJ2-1; D gene uncertain. The CDR3 runs to 15 residues. V lost 2 bases to trimming and J lost 1 base, with 9 bases between them. Germline CDR1 is SEHNR and CDR2 is FQNEAQ (reference sequence). The DNA for the CDR3 is TGTGCCAGCAGCTTAACCGGGTATTCCTACAATGAGCAGTTCTTC. This codes for CASSLTGYSYNEQFF.

This clonotype appeared many times. The V call is TRBV2, the J call TRBJ1-4; 9 nucleotides line up with TRBD1. The CDR3 consists of 14 residues. V gave up 6 bases and J gave up 4 bases; unmatched junction bases: 3. Germline loops: CDR1 SNHLY, CDR2 FYNNEI. In DNA, the CDR3 is TGTGCCAGCAGCGCGGGACAGGGTAATGAAAAACTGTTTTTT. Encoded protein: CASSAGQGNEKLFF.

The chain combines TRBV9 with TRBJ2-3; 11 positions match TRBD2. Germline V gene lookup returns CDR1 SGDLS and CDR2 YYNGEE. The CDR3 loop spans 16 amino acids. V was pared by 4 bases and J by 3 bases, with 7 bases of the junction left unmatched. CDR3 amino acids: CASSPIAGGGTDTQYF. CDR3 coding DNA: TGTGCCAGCAGCCCCATAGCGGGAGGGGGAACAGATACGCAGTATTTT.

This clonotype has a handful of counts. The chain has TRBV6-6 and TRBJ1-5; D gene unclear. This CDR3 spans 14 amino acids. The germline V gene encodes CDR1 MNHNY and CDR2 SVGAGI (reference sequence). V lost 0 bases, J lost 5 bases, and 8 bases lay in between. This chain's CDR3 is CASSYSVGYQPQHF. DNA for the CDR3: TGTGCCAGCAGTTACTCCGTAGGGTATCAGCCCCAGCATTTT.

In this sample, this clonotype turned up many times. This chain's CDR3 is CSAWLAGGLYNEQFF. CDR3 sequence (DNA): TGCAGTGCGTGGCTAGCGGGAGGTCTCTACAATGAGCAGTTCTTC. The genes are TRBV20-1 and TRBJ2-1, with 11 bases identical to TRBD2. Trimming took 6 bases from V and 3 from J; bases not matched to a gene: 7. This CDR3 contains 15 residues. Per germline, CDR1 DFQATT and CDR2 SNEGSKA (reference sequence).

About this clonotype: At one of its ends the junction is not consistent with the germline gene, which may arise from a read error. The chain carries TRBV9 and TRBJ2-2; 8 nucleotides align to TRBD2. The CDR3 spans 16 residues. Germline assignment: CDR1 SGDLS and CDR2 YYNGEE. CDR3 bases: TGTGCCAGCAGCGTAGCCAGCGGGAGAGCCACCGGGGAGCTGTGTTTT. Encoded protein: CASSVASGRATGELCF.

This clonotype was seen many times. The V call is TRBV6-5, the J call TRBJ1-5; D is perhaps TRBD1 (6 bases). Germline loops: CDR1 MNHEY, CDR2 SVGAGI. Trimming shortened V by 5 bases and J by 5 bases, and 16 bases separated the two germline ends. This CDR3 region has 15 residues. CDR3 DNA: TGTGCCAGCAGTACGATATCCCAGGGGCATCAGCCCCAGCATTTT. This translates into CASSTISQGHQPQHF.

The CDR3 sequence: CAWSKGRAEAFF. The CDR3, as DNA: TGTGCCTGGAGCAAAGGACGGGCTGAAGCTTTCTTT. The V call is TRBV30, the J call TRBJ1-1; D is uncertain. V lost 3 bases to trimming and J lost 6 bases, with 11 bases between them. This CDR3 has 12 residues. In germline, CDR1 is GTSNPN, CDR2 SVGIG (reference sequence).

This clonotype occurred a few times. This sequence joins TRBV28 and TRBJ2-7; no reliable D call. Deletions cut 6 bases from V and 2 bases from J, with 14 bases between. Germline lookup yields CDR1 MDHEN and CDR2 SYDVKM. This CDR3 is 14 amino acids long. CDR3 in DNA: TGTGCCAGCAGCTCCCAATTGGTCCCCTACGAGCAGTACTTC. Amino acid sequence: CASSSQLVPYEQYF.

A few counts support this clonotype. V is TRBV24-1 and J is TRBJ2-1, with D possibly being TRBD1 or TRBD2 (5 bases each). Germline V CDR1 and CDR2: KGHDR, SFDVKD. Trimming pared 2 bases from V and 8 bases from J, leaving 18 bases between. The CDR3 runs to 16 residues. CDR3 nucleotide sequence: TGTGCCACCAGTGATTCTAGGGGACCCGGTATCTATGAGCAGTTCTTC. Protein product: CATSDSRGPGIYEQFF.

There are many counts of this clonotype. The chain employs TRBV12-3 or TRBV12-4 and TRBJ2-1, with TRBD2 as a possible D gene (6 bases). CDR3 size: 17 residues. The V end was cut by 5 bases, the J end by 8 bases, with 25 bases between. This CDR3 reads CASSRGTPRAGGYEQFF. DNA of the CDR3: TGTGCCAGCAGTCGCGGGACTCCCCGGGCGGGTGGTTATGAGCAGTTCTTC.

This clonotype was found many times. This chain links TRBV7-2 with TRBJ2-1; D is ambiguous. V gave up 5 bases and J gave up 0 bases, with 11 bases separating them. The CDR3 spans 15 residues. CDR1 is SGHTA, CDR2 FQGNSA, per germline. The CDR3 loop is CASSKGPGSYNEQFF. The CDR3 DNA reads TGTGCCAGCAGCAAAGGACCAGGCTCCTACAATGAGCAGTTCTTC.

This rearrangement joins TRBV30 to TRBJ1-2, with 7 bases aligning to TRBD1. The CDR3 extends over 14 amino acids. The germline V gene encodes CDR1 GTSNPN and CDR2 SVGIG (reference sequence). V trimming: 0 bases; J trimming: 7 bases; junction bases outside the gene matches: 8. This CDR3 reads CAWSVLKGASGYTF. The CDR3 DNA follows: TGTGCCTGGAGTGTACTGAAGGGGGCGAGTGGCTACACCTTC.

The genes are TRBV12-3 or TRBV12-4 and TRBJ2-5, with D uncertain. CDR3 length: 13 amino acids. V lost 3 bases to trimming and J lost 10 bases, with 15 bases between them. The CDR3 nucleotides read TGTGCCAGCAGTTTCGGACGGGCTTGGGACCAGTACTTC. This codes for CASSFGRAWDQYF.

The genes are TRBV5-1 and TRBJ1-2, with 11 bases lining up with TRBD1. Per the germline V gene, CDR1 is SGHRS and CDR2 is YFSETQ. The CDR3 consists of 17 residues. The J segment lost 3 bases and the V segment lost 0 bases, leaving 7 bases of the junction unmatched. The CDR3 is CASSLGTGGAGDYGYTF. Written as DNA, the CDR3 is TGCGCCAGCAGCTTGGGGACAGGGGGCGCGGGAGACTATGGCTACACCTTC.

This clonotype was counted ten times or more. V gene TRBV11-1 combines with J gene TRBJ1-1; D gene uncertain. This CDR3 has 14 residues. Trimming cost V 5 bases and J 4 bases, with 14 bases left between them. Germline CDR1 SGHAT, CDR2 FQDESV (reference sequence). Here the CDR3 reads CASSATAGSTEAFF. The CDR3 bases are TGTGCCAGCAGCGCCACGGCGGGATCCACTGAAGCTTTCTTT.

This clonotype was counted many times. The chain uses TRBV6-2 or TRBV6-3 and TRBJ1-5; 7 bases match TRBD1. The V segment lost 4 bases and the J segment 0 bases; nucleotides outside the gene matches: 3. This CDR3 spans 15 amino acids. Per germline, CDR1 MNHEY and CDR2 SVGEGT. Here the CDR3 reads CASSWDSDSNQPQHF. CDR3 DNA sequence: TGTGCCAGCAGTTGGGACAGTGATAGCAATCAGCCCCAGCATTTT.

The sample holds many counts of this clonotype. The CDR3 DNA reads as TGTGCCAGCAGCTCCGGGACGGATGGATACGAGCAGTACTTC. Translating gives CASSSGTDGYEQYF. This chain links TRBV3-1 with TRBJ2-7; tentatively, D is TRBD1 or TRBD2 (5 bases each). Germline CDR1 and CDR2: LGHDT and YNNKEL (reference sequence). This CDR3 contains 14 residues. Deletions cut 5 bases from V and 4 bases from J, with 15 bases between.

In its sample, this clonotype was seen many times. The J gene is TRBJ2-1, the V gene TRBV12-3 or TRBV12-4; TRBD2 aligns across 10 bases. Trimming at V came to 5 bases and at J to 5 bases, leaving 3 bases not matched to a gene. The CDR3 loop spans 14 amino acids. The CDR3, as DNA: TGTGCCAGCAGTCTGGGACTAGCGAACAATGAGCAGTTCTTC. Protein sequence: CASSLGLANNEQFF.

This chain joins TRBV9 and TRBJ2-2; perhaps TRBD2 as D (7 bases). Trimming removed 6 bases at V and 2 bases at J, with 14 bases between. The CDR3 covers 15 residues. Germline CDR1 and CDR2: SGDLS and YYNGEE. The CDR3, as DNA: TGTGCCAGCACCCTGGGCGGGGGCAACACCGGGGAGCTGTTTTTT. Amino acid sequence: CASTLGGGNTGELFF.

This chain joins TRBV25-1 and TRBJ2-1, with 9 bases identical to TRBD2. V was pared by 5 bases and J by 9 bases, with 20 bases of the junction left unmatched. CDR3 length: 18 residues. Germline V lookup: CDR1 MGHDK, CDR2 SYGVNS. In DNA, the CDR3 is TGTGCCAGCAGTTTCGCCGGGACTAGCAGGTTGAGGGACAGTGAGCAGTTCTTC. This encodes CASSFAGTSRLRDSEQFF.

This clonotype was recorded at least ten times. The chain recombines TRBV2 with TRBJ2-3, with D possibly TRBD1 on 5 matching bases. Trimming took 3 bases from V and 3 from J, leaving 7 bases between them. Germline lookup yields CDR1 SNHLY and CDR2 FYNNEI. The CDR3 totals 13 residues. DNA of the CDR3: TGTGCCAGCAGTGAGGGGCCTACAGATACGCAGTATTTT. Translating it yields CASSEGPTDTQYF.